Sequencing of this T cell receptor (beta chain) was carried out in a study of T cell responses to AZD1222 COVID-19 vaccine. Assay used: immunoSEQ multiplex PCR; TCRdb lists only in-frame clones, some missing. This sample carries 100,000 to 130,000 clones, approximately 92% of them seen once, and the ten largest clones take 8% to 9.5%. Trimming stripped 3 bases from V and 4 bases from J, with 15 bases between. Looked up from germline, CDR1 is LNHDA and CDR2 is SQIVND (reference sequence). The CDR3 spans 15 residues. Study conclusions and caveats: When two AZD1222 doses had been given, Spike-specific TCR breadth and depth rose. The repertoires were collected only after the peak T cell response.

As to this clone: Its antigen is not identified.

The TCR sequence derives from an adult who received the AZD1222 COVID-19 vaccine. The sample here was peripheral blood, taken 28 days after the second AZD1222 dose. This chain uses TRBV19 with TRBJ1-2; D call uncertain. CDR3 coding DNA: TGTGCCAGTAGTATGGTTCAGGAATGGGGCTATGGCTACACCTTC. This translates into CASSMVQEWGYGYTF.